This T cell receptor beta chain was identified in a study of T-cell memory formation after mild COVID-19. Whole-study findings and limits: Pre-infection memory showed some responding clones, and this suggested that cross-reactive memory joined.

From the 5' RACE reads, TCRdb called clonotypes with MiXCR, one entry per CDR3 protein. Among 250,000 or so distinct CDR3 sequences, roughly 18% were seen once, and the ten largest hold 23%. The germline gives CDR1 SGHNT, CDR2 YENEEA. V lost 5 bases, J lost 7 bases, and 17 bases stayed unmatched. The CDR3 covers 17 residues. Worth noting for this clonotype: Its antigen is not identified.

The chain has TRBV11-3 and TRBJ2-1, with TRBD2 matching over 7 bases. The sequenced material came from PBMCs or a T cell subset sorted from them (not recorded which). The receptor comes from a man in his late teens or twenties who had mild COVID-19 (a few samples of this study predate the infection). Cell type and time point are not known. CDR3 region: CASSHTHGDSGGNEQFF. CDR3 DNA sequence: TGTGCCAGCAGCCACACCCACGGGGATTCGGGGGGTAATGAGCAGTTCTTC.